This TCR beta chain came from a study of molecular identifiers for immune sequencing clone quantification. A word on this clonotype: Its specificity is not known.

Study-level findings and limits: Barcode-sharing identical TCR molecules could underestimate highly expanded clone sizes. Clones that had above 20 RNA copies took up over 99% of effector molecules but under 1% in naive cells.

Germline V CDR1 and CDR2: SEHNR, FQNEAQ (reference sequence). The CDR3 totals 13 residues. Trimming pared 5 bases from V and 4 bases from J, leaving 9 bases between. Input for naive CD8 libraries was about 19,000 to 1,100,000 sorted cells; the RNA fraction used was 10%, 30% or 50%. TCRdb processed the PCR reads anew with MiXCR; each CDR3 protein has one entry. The repertoire holds 90,000 or so distinct CDR3 sequences, with around 20% as singletons. The source of this sequence is a human donor in good health. Some libraries in this study had Jurkat cell RNA spiked in. The V gene is TRBV7-9, the J gene TRBJ2-1; D might be TRBD1 (6 bases). Sequencing was performed on naive CD8+ T cells from blood, with Jurkat cell RNA spiked in. Subset in this sample: FACS-sorted CD8+CD4-CCR7+CD45RA+ naive T cells. The CDR3 loop reads CASSMTGYNEQFF. The CDR3 DNA reads TGTGCCAGCAGCATGACAGGTTACAATGAGCAGTTCTTC.